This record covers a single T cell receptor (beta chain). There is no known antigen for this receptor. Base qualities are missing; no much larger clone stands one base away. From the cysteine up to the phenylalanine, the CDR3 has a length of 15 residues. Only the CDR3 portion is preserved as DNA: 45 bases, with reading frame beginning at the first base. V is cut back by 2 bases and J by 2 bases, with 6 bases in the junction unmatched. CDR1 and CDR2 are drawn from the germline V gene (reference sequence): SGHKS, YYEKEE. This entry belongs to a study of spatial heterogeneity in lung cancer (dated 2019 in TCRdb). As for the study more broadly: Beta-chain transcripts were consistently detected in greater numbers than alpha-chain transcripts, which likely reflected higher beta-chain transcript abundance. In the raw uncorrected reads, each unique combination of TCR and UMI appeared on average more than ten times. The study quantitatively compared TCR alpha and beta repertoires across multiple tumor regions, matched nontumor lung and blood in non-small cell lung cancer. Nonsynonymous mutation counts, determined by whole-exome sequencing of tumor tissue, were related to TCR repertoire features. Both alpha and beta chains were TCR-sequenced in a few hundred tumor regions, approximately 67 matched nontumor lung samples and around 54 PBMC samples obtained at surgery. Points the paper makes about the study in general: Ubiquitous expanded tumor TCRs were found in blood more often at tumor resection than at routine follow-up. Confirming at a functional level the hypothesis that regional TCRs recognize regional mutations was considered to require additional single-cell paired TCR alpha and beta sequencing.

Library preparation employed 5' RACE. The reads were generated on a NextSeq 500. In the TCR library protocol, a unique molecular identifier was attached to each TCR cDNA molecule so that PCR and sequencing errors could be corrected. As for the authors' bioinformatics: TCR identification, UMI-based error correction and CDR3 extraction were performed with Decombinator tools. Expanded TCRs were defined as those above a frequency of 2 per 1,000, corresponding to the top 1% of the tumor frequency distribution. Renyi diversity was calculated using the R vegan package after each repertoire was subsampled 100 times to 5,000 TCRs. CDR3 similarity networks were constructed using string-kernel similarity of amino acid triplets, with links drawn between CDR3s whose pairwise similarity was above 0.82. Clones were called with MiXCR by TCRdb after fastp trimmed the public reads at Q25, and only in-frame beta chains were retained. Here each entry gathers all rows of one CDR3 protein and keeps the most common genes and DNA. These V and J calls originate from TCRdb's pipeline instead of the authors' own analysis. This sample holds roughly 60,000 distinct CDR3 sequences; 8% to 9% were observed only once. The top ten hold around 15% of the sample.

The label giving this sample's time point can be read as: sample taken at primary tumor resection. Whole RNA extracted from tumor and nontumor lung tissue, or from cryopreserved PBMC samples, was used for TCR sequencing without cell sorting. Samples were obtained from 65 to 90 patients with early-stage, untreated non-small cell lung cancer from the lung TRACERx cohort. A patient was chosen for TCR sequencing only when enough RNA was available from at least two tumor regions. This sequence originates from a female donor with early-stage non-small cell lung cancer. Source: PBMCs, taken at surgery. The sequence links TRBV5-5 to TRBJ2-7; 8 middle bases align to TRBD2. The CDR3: CASSFRGGLAYEQYF. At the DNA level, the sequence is TGTGCCAGCAGCTTTCGGGGGGGCCTTGCCTACGAGCAGTACTTC.